The clone carrying this T cell receptor (beta chain) was counted a single time. Its specificity is unknown. Measured with immunoSEQ multiplex PCR; TCRdb has only the in-frame clones, and not every one. The sample includes under 80,000 clones, around four fifths of them seen just once. The sort gate was single viable CD3+CD4+CD8-CD45RO+ cells for memory CD4+ T cells. The CDR3 totals 13 residues. Germline lookup yields CDR1 SGHNT and CDR2 YYREEE (reference sequence). The V gene lost 1 base and the J gene lost 5 bases, with 9 bases spanning the gap. This sample was included in a study of memory CD4+ T cells and cytomegalovirus serostatus. Study-wide points: CMV serostatus prediction reached median AUC roughly 0.95, or 0.91 with US-trained model.

This receptor was identified in an adult in good health and CMV-seropositive. Sequencing was done on a sample of memory CD4+ T cells from blood. The V gene is TRBV5-4, the J gene TRBJ2-5; D uncertain. CDR3 residues: CASSLFGSETQYF. The DNA for the CDR3 is TGTGCCAGCAGCTTGTTTGGTTCGGAGACCCAGTACTTC.